The source of this T cell receptor beta chain is a study of T-cell reconstitution after alpha-beta-depleted transplantation in children. TCRbeta library construction was performed incorporating unique molecular identifiers. TCRdb itself ran the PCR reads through MiXCR, one entry per CDR3 protein. This table has about 980,000 distinct CDR3 sequences, roughly 29% appearing once. Germline V lookup: CDR1 DFQATT, CDR2 SNEGSKA (reference sequence). V lost 6 bases to trimming and J lost 4 bases, with 15 bases between them. The CDR3 is 13 amino acids. This chain joins TRBV20-1 and TRBJ1-1; TRBD1 might be the D (5 bases). This clonotype originated in a boy in the first two years of life who had a stem cell transplant for SCID, so the T cells may come from the graft donor. The sequencing used PBMCs, mostly from graft donor cells, collected 360 days after TCRalphabeta/CD19-depleted stem cell transplant. Here the CDR3 reads CSARPGPGTEAFF. As DNA, the CDR3 is TGCAGTGCCCGCCCAGGGCCGGGCACTGAAGCTTTCTTT.